Below are 4 T cell receptor beta chains sequenced from a single sample in a study of T cell changes during pregnancy in multiple sclerosis. Method: immunoSEQ multiplex PCR; TCRdb's copy keeps in-frame clones and lacks some. The sample has about 76,000 clones, roughly 94% seen once; the top ten hold 0.45% to 0.7%. The specimen was peripheral blood, collected in the third trimester of pregnancy. These receptors all come from a female donor with multiple sclerosis, enrolled in a pregnancy study.

This chain joins TRBV19 and TRBJ2-5; D is perhaps TRBD2 (6 bases). Germline loops: CDR1 LNHDA, CDR2 SQIVND (reference sequence). The CDR3 covers 16 residues. Trimming removed 6 bases from V and 5 bases from J, with 22 bases in between. This CDR3 reads CASSTLGAPRGETQYF. CDR3 bases: TGTGCCAGTAGCACCCTTGGGGCCCCACGGGGGGAGACCCAGTACTTC.

The rearrangement links TRBV25-1 to TRBJ2-2, with 8 nucleotides matching TRBD1. The CDR3 totals 16 residues. The germline V gene encodes CDR1 MGHDK and CDR2 SYGVNS. Unmatched junction bases numbered 8, after V lost 3 bases and J lost 5 bases. The CDR3 is CASSDTGGERTGELFF. The CDR3 DNA follows: TGTGCCAGCAGTGATACAGGGGGAGAGAGGACCGGGGAGCTGTTTTTT.

The chain is built from TRBV12-5 and TRBJ1-2; D not resolved. V lost 7 bases, J lost 4 bases, and 16 bases lay in between. The germline V gene has CDR1 LGHNT and CDR2 FRNRAP. The CDR3 totals 14 residues. The CDR3 bases are TGTGCTAGTGCCCCTCTGGGCTATTCCTATGGCTACACCTTC. Its translation: CASAPLGYSYGYTF.

The rearrangement uses TRBV27 and TRBJ1-2; D is unclear. Per the germline V gene, CDR1 is MNHEY and CDR2 is SMNVEV (reference sequence). The ends were cut back, 6 bases at V and 3 bases at J, with 14 bases in the middle. This CDR3 contains 14 residues. CDR3 sequence (DNA): TGTGCCAGCAGCCCCAGAATGGTTTACTATGGCTACACCTTC. It translates to CASSPRMVYYGYTF.